This T cell receptor beta chain was documented in a study of blood T cell repertoires in COVID-19. Across the study: From T cells, B-cell-depleted T cells, or PBMCs came the material, which was cDNA or gDNA.

The data were produced by immunoSEQ multiplex PCR, yet TCRdb's version contains in-frame clones alone and is incomplete. The sample holds a few hundred thousand clones; 70% to 90% are singletons and the top ten take 6.2%. CDR3 size: 17 residues. Per the germline V gene, CDR1 is LGHNA and CDR2 is YSLEER. Trimming removed 5 bases from V and 1 base from J; junction bases left unmatched: 10. What was sequenced was peripheral blood. The receptor was isolated from a man between 60 and 70 years old with acute or convalescent COVID-19. The chain links TRBV4-3 to TRBJ2-2, with 7 bases that match TRBD2. The CDR3 spells CASSRALGGRNTGELFF. Here the CDR3 DNA reads TGCGCCAGCAGCAGGGCCCTCGGCGGGAGGAACACCGGGGAGCTGTTTTTT.